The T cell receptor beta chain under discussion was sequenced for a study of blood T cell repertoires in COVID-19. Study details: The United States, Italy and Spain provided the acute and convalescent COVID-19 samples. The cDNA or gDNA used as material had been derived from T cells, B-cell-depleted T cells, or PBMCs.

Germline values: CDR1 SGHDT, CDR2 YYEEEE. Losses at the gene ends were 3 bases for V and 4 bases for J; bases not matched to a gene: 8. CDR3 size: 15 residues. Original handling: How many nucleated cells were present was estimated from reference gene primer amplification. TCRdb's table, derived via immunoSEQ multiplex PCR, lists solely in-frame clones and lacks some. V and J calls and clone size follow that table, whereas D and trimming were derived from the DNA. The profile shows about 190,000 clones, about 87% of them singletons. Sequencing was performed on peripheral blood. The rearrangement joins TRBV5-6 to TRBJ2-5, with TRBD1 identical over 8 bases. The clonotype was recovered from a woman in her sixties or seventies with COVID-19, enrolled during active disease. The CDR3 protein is CASSSTGESAETQYF. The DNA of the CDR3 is TGTGCCAGCAGCTCGACAGGGGAATCGGCAGAGACCCAGTACTTC. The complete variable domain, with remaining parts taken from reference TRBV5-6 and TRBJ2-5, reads DAGVTQSPTHLIKTRGQQVTLRCSPKSGHDTVSWYQQALGQGPQFIFQYYEEEERQRGNFPDRFSGHQFPNYSSELNVNALLLGDSALYLCASSSTGESAETQYFGPGTRLLVL.